The 13 T cell receptor beta chains listed next were all sequenced from one sample in a study of Ad26.COV2.S vaccination and SARS-CoV-2 variants. Treatment given: roughly 18 received Ad26.COV2.S at low or high dose, single or two shots; 5 received placebo; per-sample allocation not given. Samples analyzed were those drawn on day 63 after the first vaccine or placebo injection. Some clones are missing from TCRdb's copy, which holds only in-frame ones; the method was immunoSEQ multiplex PCR. The sample lists roughly 700,000 clones, 89% occurring once. Material: peripheral blood, obtained in a trial of Ad26.COV2.S vaccine versus placebo. The receptors were sampled from a person between 18 and 60 years old who received the Ad26.COV2.S COVID-19 vaccine or a placebo.

The chain has TRBV19 and TRBJ2-3; 9 bases align to TRBD2. Trimming cost V 2 bases and J 0 bases; bases outside gene matches: 12. From germline, CDR1 is LNHDA and CDR2 SQIVND (reference sequence). The CDR3 has 19 amino acids. CDR3 DNA: TGTGCCAGTAGTATACGAGGGGCTAGCGGGACTTCTAGCACAGATACGCAGTATTTT. Translated: CASSIRGASGTSSTDTQYF.

The rearrangement links TRBV10-2 to TRBJ2-2; D may match TRBD1 or TRBD2 (5 bases each). CDR1 and CDR2 (germline): WSHSY, SAAADI. Between the trimmed V and J ends, which lost 8 bases and 5 bases, there was a span of 21 bases. The CDR3 runs to 16 residues. CDR3 loop: CASEGKPLSRTGELFF. CDR3 sequence (DNA): TGCGCCAGCGAGGGGAAGCCTTTGTCCCGTACCGGGGAGCTGTTTTTT.

The chain joins TRBV30 to TRBJ1-1; D is undetermined. Trimming took off 3 bases at V and 7 bases at J, with 9 bases between the two ends. Germline CDR1 reads GTSNPN; CDR2 reads SVGIG (reference sequence). The CDR3 has 11 residues. CDR3 nucleotide sequence: TGTGCCTGGAGGCAAAACGGTGAAGCTTTCTTT. This gives the protein CAWRQNGEAFF.

A word on this clone: A much larger clonotype is one base distant, so this may be a read error. The chain recombines TRBV6-6 with TRBJ1-2; a possible D gene is TRBD1 (5 bases). Trimming took 6 bases from V and 4 from J, leaving 12 bases between them. Germline V gene sequence: CDR1 MNHNY, CDR2 SVGAGI (reference sequence). The CDR3 contains 13 residues. In nucleotides, the CDR3 is TGTGCCAGCAGGGCGTCAGGGACCTATGGCTACACCTTC. Translation: CASRASGTYGYTF.

The rearrangement uses TRBV2 and TRBJ1-1; D is ambiguous. The V gene lost 7 bases and the J gene lost 0 bases, with 9 bases spanning the gap. CDR1 and CDR2 from the germline V gene are SNHLY and FYNNEI. This CDR3 region has 13 residues. The CDR3 sequence is CASTIKLNTEAFF. CDR3 nucleotide sequence: TGTGCCAGCACAATTAAGTTGAACACTGAAGCTTTCTTT.

V and J are TRBV6-5 and TRBJ1-3, with D uncertain. There are 13 residues in the CDR3. Germline CDR1 MNHEY, CDR2 SVGAGI. V lost 7 bases to trimming and J lost 4 bases, with 11 bases between them. CDR3 nucleotides: TGTGCCAGCACTACCCTCTTGGGAAACACCATATATTTT. Protein: CASTTLLGNTIYF.

The chain employs TRBV25-1 and TRBJ1-2; 9 nucleotides agree with TRBD1. The CDR3 spans 14 residues. Germline CDR1 reads MGHDK; CDR2 reads SYGVNS. V lost 5 bases to trimming and J lost 8 bases; unmatched junction nucleotides: 9. The CDR3 loop reads CASSPTGTGRGYTF. In DNA, the CDR3 is TGTGCCAGCAGTCCCACCGGGACAGGGCGAGGCTACACCTTC.

V is TRBV7-3 and J is TRBJ2-6; TRBD1 is a possible D gene (6 bases). Trimming took 5 bases from V and 1 from J, leaving 6 bases between them. This CDR3 region has 14 residues. The germline gives CDR1 SGHTA, CDR2 FQGTGA. The CDR3 DNA is TGTGCCAGCAGCGGACAGTCTGGGGCCAACGTCCTGACTTTC. The encoded protein is CASSGQSGANVLTF. The whole variable domain, filled in from reference TRBV7-3 and TRBJ2-6, reads GAGVSQTPSNKVTEKGKYVELRCDPISGHTALYWYRQSLGQGPEFLIYFQGTGAADDSGLPNDRFFAVRPEGSVSTLKIQRTERGDSAVYLCASSGQSGANVLTFGAGSRLTVL.

V usage is TRBV10-2 and J usage is TRBJ1-5; the match to TRBD1 covers 7 bases. This CDR3 has 16 residues. Trimming removed 8 bases from V and 5 bases from J; junction bases left unmatched: 15. Germline CDR1 WSHSY, CDR2 SAAADI. CDR3 region: CASGTGAPAVHQPQHF. Here the CDR3 DNA reads TGCGCCAGCGGAACAGGGGCGCCAGCGGTCCATCAGCCCCAGCATTTT.

DNA for the CDR3: TGCAGTGCCCGCAGGGGGGGTGAGCAGTTCTTC. Translation: CSARRGGEQFF. V and J are TRBV20-1 and TRBJ2-1; D may correspond to TRBD1 or TRBD2 (7 bases each). The germline V gene has CDR1 DFQATT and CDR2 SNEGSKA (reference sequence). Deletions cut 6 bases from V and 9 bases from J, with 12 bases between. There are 11 residues in the CDR3.

This sequence joins TRBV6-6 and TRBJ2-7, with D possibly being TRBD1 or TRBD2 (5 bases each). Germline CDR1 MNHNY, CDR2 SVGAGI (reference sequence). The V end lost 6 bases, the J end lost 0 bases, and 18 bases lay between the germline ends. The CDR3 sequence is 16 residues long. The CDR3 region is CASRQPGTLSSYEQYF. CDR3 DNA sequence: TGTGCCAGCAGACAGCCCGGGACCCTAAGCTCCTACGAGCAGTACTTC.

The genes are TRBV6-1 and TRBJ1-2; TRBD1 matches at 9 bases. The CDR3 contains 15 residues. Trimming took 3 bases from V and 6 from J; bases not matched to a gene: 8. Germline V gene sequence: CDR1 MNHNS, CDR2 SASEGT. CDR3 in amino acids: CASSDPGQGSDGYTF. The DNA of the CDR3 is TGTGCCAGCAGTGACCCGGGACAGGGATCTGATGGCTACACCTTC.

V gene TRBV6-4 combines with J gene TRBJ1-2, with D unresolved. Germline V lookup: CDR1 MRHNA, CDR2 SNTAGT. This CDR3 has 13 amino acids. With 6 bases removed from V and 2 bases from J, the gap between germline ends came to 10 bases. The CDR3 reads CASSSNGNYGYTF. The DNA of the CDR3 is TGTGCCAGCAGCAGCAACGGGAACTATGGCTACACCTTC.